The 6 T cell receptor beta chains in this list originate from one sample, sequenced in a study of blood T cell repertoires in COVID-19. TCRdb's table, derived via immunoSEQ multiplex PCR, lists solely in-frame clones and lacks some. The sample shows 150,000 to 200,000 clones, roughly 87% of them seen only once. The sample was peripheral blood. These receptors were obtained from a woman in her forties or fifties with acute or convalescent COVID-19.

This clone has a single count. The V call is TRBV20-1, the J call TRBJ1-2; D is unresolved. CDR1 and CDR2 (germline): DFQATT, SNEGSKA (reference sequence). V lost 6 bases and J lost 13, with 15 bases in between. The CDR3 contains 10 residues. The CDR3 nucleotides read TGCAGTGCGAGGGCCGAGATAACCACCTTC. This gives the protein CSARAEITTF.

The chain employs TRBV9 and TRBJ2-3; 7 positions match TRBD2. V dropped 3 bases and J dropped 4; count of bases not matched to a gene: 14. This CDR3 contains 17 residues. Germline V gives CDR1 SGDLS, CDR2 YYNGEE. As DNA, the CDR3 is TGTGCCAGCAGCGCCCAACCTAGCGGCCCTCTCCCAGATACGCAGTATTTT. Translation: CASSAQPSGPLPDTQYF.

This clone was seen once. The chain combines TRBV11-2 with TRBJ2-3; 7 bases agree with TRBD1. CDR1 and CDR2 from the germline V gene are SGHAT and FQNNGV. J lost 5 bases, V lost 5 bases, and 7 bases had no gene match. This CDR3 contains 14 residues. The CDR3 DNA is TGTGCCAGCAGCCTCTTAGGGGGCCAAGATACGCAGTATTTT. Its protein is CASSLLGGQDTQYF.

The rearrangement uses TRBV27 and TRBJ1-2; 8 nucleotides match TRBD1. The germline gives CDR1 MNHEY, CDR2 SMNVEV (reference sequence). The J segment lost 3 bases and the V segment lost 6 bases, leaving 6 bases of the junction unmatched. The length of the CDR3 is 14 residues. The CDR3 coding sequence is TGTGCCAGCAGATTGACAGGGGCAGACTATGGCTACACCTTC. Translating gives CASRLTGADYGYTF.

This clone was seen a single time. This rearrangement joins TRBV30 to TRBJ1-1; 7 bases match TRBD1. This CDR3 is built from 13 residues. In germline, CDR1 is GTSNPN, CDR2 SVGIG (reference sequence). V was clipped by 5 bases and J by 5 bases; unmatched bases: 8. Here the CDR3 reads CAWATGARTEAFF. The CDR3 DNA follows: TGTGCCTGGGCAACAGGGGCGCGGACTGAAGCTTTCTTT.

The chain employs TRBV18 and TRBJ2-7, with TRBD2 matching 12 bases. The CDR3 loop spans 18 amino acids. Germline values: CDR1 KGHSH, CDR2 LQKENI. The V and J ends lost 3 bases and 0 bases, in that order; junction bases with no gene match: 9. CDR3 DNA: TGTGCCAGCTCACCCCCGACTAGCGGGAGCCACAGCTCCTACGAGCAGTACTTC. It yields the protein CASSPPTSGSHSSYEQYF.